These 23 T cell receptor beta chains originate from one sample sequenced in a study of OX40 agonist ivuxolimab in advanced cancers. Sequencing was performed with immunoSEQ multiplex PCR; in TCRdb, only in-frame clones are kept and a portion is missing. In the table there are about 70,000 clones, roughly 87% of which are singletons. Sequenced here: CD4+ or CD8+ T cells sorted from blood, sampled in a trial of the OX40 agonist ivuxolimab. The receptor source for this set is an adult with an advanced solid tumor such as melanoma, head and neck, liver or kidney cancer.

The J gene is TRBJ1-2, the V gene TRBV21-1. TRBV21-1 is a listed pseudogene. The CDR3 totals 13 residues. The CDR3, as DNA: TGTGCCAGCAGGAGCACCGGGGGCTATGGCTACACCTTC. As protein: CASRSTGGYGYTF.

The chain recombines TRBV5-1 with TRBJ2-3; 10 bases align to TRBD2. CDR3 length equals 16 residues. Trimming at V came to 0 bases and at J to 1 base, leaving 2 bases not matched to a gene. Germline CDR1 SGHRS, CDR2 YFSETQ. The CDR3 bases are TGCGCCAGCAGCTTGGACGGACTAGCGGGCACAGATACGCAGTATTTT. Protein product: CASSLDGLAGTDTQYF.

The rearrangement uses TRBV7-2 and TRBJ2-1; TRBD2 is a possible D gene (6 bases). In germline, CDR1 is SGHTA, CDR2 FQGNSA. The V end was cut by 5 bases, the J end by 4 bases, with 18 bases between. The CDR3 is made up of 16 amino acids. This CDR3 is CASSRRSGTGYNEQFF. DNA for the CDR3: TGTGCCAGCAGCCGGCGCTCCGGGACTGGGTACAATGAGCAGTTCTTC. Filled out from reference TRBV7-2 and TRBJ2-1, the complete variable domain reads GAGVSQSPSNKVTEKGKDVELRCDPISGHTALYWYRQSLGQGLEFLIYFQGNSAPDKSGLPSDRFSAERTGGSVSTLTIQRTQQEDSAVYLCASSRRSGTGYNEQFFGPGTRLTVL.

This rearrangement joins TRBV5-4 to TRBJ1-5; TRBD1 matches at 7 bases. Germline assignment: CDR1 SGHNT and CDR2 YYREEE (reference sequence). The V gene end was trimmed by 4 bases and the J gene end by 3 bases; junction bases not matched to a gene: 4. This CDR3 has 14 residues. CDR3 amino acids: CASSRTGANQPQHF. DNA for the CDR3: TGTGCCAGCAGCCGCACAGGGGCCAATCAGCCCCAGCATTTT.

This chain joins TRBV2 and TRBJ2-3, with D uncertain. The CDR3 has 15 residues. Germline CDR1 and CDR2: SNHLY and FYNNEI. Trimming pared 6 bases from V and 2 bases from J, leaving 15 bases between. The CDR3 nucleotides read TGTGCCAGCAGGCGCAAAGAGCAGGCCACAGATACGCAGTATTTT. Protein product: CASRRKEQATDTQYF. The full variable domain, in which reference TRBV2 and TRBJ2-3 provide the parts outside the CDR3, is EPEVTQTPSHQVTQMGQEVILRCVPISNHLYFYWYRQILGQKVEFLVSFYNNEISEKSEIFDDQFSVERPDGSNFTLKIRSTKLEDSAMYFCASRRKEQATDTQYFGPGTRLTVL.

The rearrangement uses TRBV5-1 and TRBJ1-6; the D is unclear. Trimming pared 2 bases from V and 14 bases from J, leaving 11 bases between. CDR3 length: 12 amino acids. Germline lookup yields CDR1 SGHRS and CDR2 YFSETQ. Here the CDR3 DNA reads TGCGCCAGCAGCTTAGGAGATGGGACCCTCCACTTT. This sequence encodes CASSLGDGTLHF.

This chain connects TRBV2 to TRBJ1-1; 9 nucleotides align to TRBD1. V was pared by 7 bases and J by 3 bases, with 9 bases of the junction left unmatched. The CDR3 consists of 15 residues. The germline gives CDR1 SNHLY, CDR2 FYNNEI. CDR3 loop: CASITGGVMDTEAFF. CDR3 DNA sequence: TGTGCCAGCATTACAGGGGGCGTGATGGACACTGAAGCTTTCTTT.

Of note for this clone: The sample holds other DNA sequences that translate to the same CDR3. The chain combines TRBV11-2 with TRBJ2-5; D not resolved. From germline, CDR1 is SGHAT and CDR2 FQNNGV. V lost 0 bases and J lost 6, with 11 bases in between. CDR3 size: 14 residues. The CDR3 DNA reads TGTGCCAGCAGCTTAGACCCCGGCGGAAAGACCCAGTACTTC. Translated: CASSLDPGGKTQYF. Based on the CDR3 plus reference TRBV11-2 and TRBJ2-5, the full variable domain is EAGVAQSPRYKIIEKRQSVAFWCNPISGHATLYWYQQILGQGPKLLIQFQNNGVVDDSQLPKDRFSAERLKGVDSTLKIQPAKLEDSAVYLCASSLDPGGKTQYFGPGTRLLVL.

The chain links TRBV19 to TRBJ1-5, with D possibly being TRBD1 (6 bases). The CDR3 spans 15 residues. V shed 9 bases and J shed 3 bases, with 18 bases lying between them. From germline, CDR1 is LNHDA and CDR2 SQIVND (reference sequence). The CDR3: CASGASTGINQPQHF. In DNA, the CDR3 is TGTGCCAGCGGGGCCTCAACAGGGATCAATCAGCCCCAGCATTTT.

The chain carries TRBV11-2 and TRBJ1-2, with D hard to call. Germline loops: CDR1 SGHAT, CDR2 FQNNGV. This CDR3 has 14 amino acids. The V gene lost 5 bases and the J gene lost 0 bases, with 10 bases spanning the gap. The CDR3 DNA sequence: TGTGCCAGCAGCCAAACGGGGACTAACTATGGCTACACCTTC. It translates to CASSQTGTNYGYTF.

The rearrangement uses TRBV6-1 and TRBJ1-1; 7 bases map to TRBD1. Germline values: CDR1 MNHNS, CDR2 SASEGT. This CDR3 region has 15 residues. The trim removed 7 bases at V and 2 bases at J, leaving 10 bases unmatched. The CDR3 loop reads CASTPPRGANTEAFF. The CDR3 DNA reads TGTGCCAGCACCCCTCCCAGGGGGGCCAACACTGAAGCTTTCTTT.

This chain joins TRBV5-1 and TRBJ2-1, with 8 bases identical to TRBD1. This CDR3 is 14 amino acids long. V was clipped by 7 bases and J by 6 bases; unmatched bases: 9. Germline-derived CDR1 and CDR2 are SGHRS and YFSETQ. As DNA, the CDR3 is TGCGCCAGCTTAGGTCAGGGGGCAGGCAATGAGCAGTTCTTC. Its protein product is CASLGQGAGNEQFF.

CDR3 sequence reads: CASSLAGLGANVLTF. The CDR3, as DNA: TGTGCCAGCAGCTTGGCCGGTCTGGGGGCCAACGTCCTGACTTTC. The chain recombines TRBV5-4 with TRBJ2-6, with D unresolved. Trimming stripped 0 bases from V and 4 bases from J, with 8 bases between. Per germline, CDR1 SGHNT and CDR2 YYREEE (reference sequence). The CDR3 covers 15 residues.

The chain uses TRBV5-1 and TRBJ2-5, with 8 bases that match TRBD2. Germline V lookup: CDR1 SGHRS, CDR2 YFSETQ. V shed 3 bases and J 5 bases; nucleotides not matched to a gene: 12. This CDR3 region has 16 residues. The CDR3 DNA sequence: TGCGCCAGCAGCTCCCTCGGGTCCTCGGGGGGGGAGACCCAGTACTTC. This translates into CASSSLGSSGGETQYF.

The CDR3 sequence is CASSRGYEQYF. CDR3 nucleotide sequence: TGTGCCAGCAGCCGAGGGTACGAGCAGTACTTC. The rearrangement joins TRBV7-9 to TRBJ2-7; TRBD2 might be the D (5 bases). This CDR3 spans 11 amino acids. Germline V gives CDR1 SEHNR, CDR2 FQNEAQ (reference sequence). V gave up 5 bases and J gave up 4 bases, with 6 bases separating them.

The chain has TRBV11-2 and TRBJ2-2; TRBD2 matches at 8 bases. The V gene end was trimmed by 1 base and the J gene end by 4 bases; junction bases not matched to a gene: 2. The CDR3 is 15 residues long. Germline V gene data show CDR1 as SGHAT and CDR2 as FQNNGV. CDR3 nucleotides: TGTGCCAGCAGCTTAGCGGGGGGGCTCACCGGGGAGCTGTTTTTT. Translated, it gives CASSLAGGLTGELFF.

V is TRBV19 and J is TRBJ2-7; D is perhaps TRBD1 or TRBD2 (5 bases each). Trimming took off 5 bases at V and 1 base at J, with 15 bases between the two ends. CDR3 size: 15 residues. Germline CDR1 reads LNHDA; CDR2 reads SQIVND (reference sequence). The CDR3 sequence: CASSSLRGSSYEQYF. CDR3 sequence (DNA): TGTGCCAGTAGTTCATTACGGGGCAGTTCCTACGAGCAGTACTTC.

J is TRBJ2-2 and V is TRBV18; tentatively, D is TRBD2 (5 bases). Germline CDR1 reads KGHSH; CDR2 reads LQKENI. The CDR3 is 17 residues long. Trimming removed 2 bases at V and 0 bases at J, with 13 bases between. The DNA of the CDR3 is TGTGCCAGCTCACCATCGGGGAAGCGGACGAACACCGGGGAGCTGTTTTTT. Translation gives CASSPSGKRTNTGELFF.

The CDR3 region is CASSLDRSSYNSPLHF. The CDR3 bases are TGTGCCAGCAGCCTCGACCGGAGCTCCTATAATTCACCCCTCCACTTT. The V call is TRBV2, the J call TRBJ1-6; D remains unclear. There are 16 residues in the CDR3. Germline CDR1 is SNHLY and CDR2 is FYNNEI. Trimming removed 6 bases at V and 0 bases at J, with 12 bases between.

The rearrangement uses TRBV28 and TRBJ1-5; the D gene is possibly TRBD1 (5 bases). Looked up from germline, CDR1 is MDHEN and CDR2 is SYDVKM. The CDR3 has 14 amino acids. V was cut by 7 bases and J by 9 bases, with 19 bases left in between. The CDR3 loop reads CASTDGATKGPQHF. The DNA of the CDR3 is TGTGCCAGCACTGACGGGGCAACAAAAGGGCCCCAGCATTTT.

The rearrangement links TRBV4-2 to TRBJ2-3; D remains unclear. Deletions cut 0 bases from V and 6 bases from J, with 28 bases between. The CDR3 spans 20 residues. Germline V gene sequence: CDR1 LGHNA, CDR2 YNFKEQ. The CDR3 nucleotides are TGTGCCAGCAGCCAAGACCTTACAGTCGGAAGGTCTCCTATGTACGATACGCAGTATTTT. As protein: CASSQDLTVGRSPMYDTQYF.

V is TRBV6-5 and J is TRBJ2-5; TRBD1 is a possible D gene (5 bases). The germline CDR1 and CDR2 sequences are MNHEY and SVGAGI. This CDR3 region has 12 residues. The ends were cut back, 10 bases at V and 5 bases at J, with 14 bases in the middle. CDR3 in amino acids: CATTGTTETQYF. DNA for the CDR3: TGTGCCACTACAGGTACCACCGAGACCCAGTACTTC.

The chain recombines TRBV6-5 with TRBJ1-2; D might be TRBD1 (5 bases). Germline-derived CDR1 and CDR2 are MNHEY and SVGAGI. The V end was cut by 5 bases, the J end by 6 bases, with 19 bases between. This CDR3 spans 15 amino acids. This CDR3 reads CASSGAPGTGNGYTF. For the CDR3, the DNA is TGTGCCAGCAGTGGGGCCCCCGGGACGGGAAATGGCTACACCTTC.